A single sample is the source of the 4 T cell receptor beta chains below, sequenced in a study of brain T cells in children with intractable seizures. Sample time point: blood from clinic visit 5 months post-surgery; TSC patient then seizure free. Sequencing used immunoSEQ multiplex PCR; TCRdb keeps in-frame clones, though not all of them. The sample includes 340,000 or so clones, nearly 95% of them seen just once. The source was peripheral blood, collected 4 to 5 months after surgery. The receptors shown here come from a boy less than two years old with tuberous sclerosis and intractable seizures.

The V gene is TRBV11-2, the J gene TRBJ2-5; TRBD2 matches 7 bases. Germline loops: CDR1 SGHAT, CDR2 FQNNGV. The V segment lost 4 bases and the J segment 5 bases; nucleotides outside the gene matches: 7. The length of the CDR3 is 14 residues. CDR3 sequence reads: CASSSWTRGETQYF. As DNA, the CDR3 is TGTGCCAGCAGCTCCTGGACTAGAGGGGAGACCCAGTACTTC.

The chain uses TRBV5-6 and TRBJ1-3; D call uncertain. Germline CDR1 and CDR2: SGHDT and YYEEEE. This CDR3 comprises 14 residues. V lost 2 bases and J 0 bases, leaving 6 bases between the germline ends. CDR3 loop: CASSFSGSGNTIYF. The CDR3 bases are TGTGCCAGCAGCTTTTCAGGCTCTGGAAACACCATATATTTT.

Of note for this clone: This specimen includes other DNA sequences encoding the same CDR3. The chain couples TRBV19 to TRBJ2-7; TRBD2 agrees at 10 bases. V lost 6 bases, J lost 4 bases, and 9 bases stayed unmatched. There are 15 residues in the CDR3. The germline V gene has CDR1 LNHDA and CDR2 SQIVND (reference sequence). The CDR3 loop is CASSMTSGSSYEQYF. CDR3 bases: TGTGCCAGTAGCATGACTAGCGGGTCATCTTACGAGCAGTACTTC.

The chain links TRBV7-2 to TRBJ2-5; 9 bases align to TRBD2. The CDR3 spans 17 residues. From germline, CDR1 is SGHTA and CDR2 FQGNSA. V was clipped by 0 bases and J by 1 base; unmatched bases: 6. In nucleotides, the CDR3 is TGTGCCAGCAGCTTAGCTGGCTGGCGGGGGGGCCAAGAGACCCAGTACTTC. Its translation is CASSLAGWRGGQETQYF. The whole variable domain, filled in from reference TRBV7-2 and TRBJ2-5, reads GAGVSQSPSNKVTEKGKDVELRCDPISGHTALYWYRQSLGQGLEFLIYFQGNSAPDKSGLPSDRFSAERTGGSVSTLTIQRTQQEDSAVYLCASSLAGWRGGQETQYFGPGTRLLVL.